The 8 T cell receptor beta chains listed next were all sequenced from one sample in a study of STAT5B mutations in CD4+ large granular lymphocyte leukemia. Libraries were prepared by immunoSEQ multiplex PCR; TCRdb keeps only in-frame clonotypes and omits some of them. The repertoire holds 20,000 or so clones, with approximately 88% as singletons. The source material was CD4+ T cells from blood buffy coats. Receptors were obtained from a human donor in good health.

The V and J genes are TRBV6-5 and TRBJ2-7; D gene unclear. The CDR3 totals 11 residues. CDR1 is MNHEY and CDR2 is SVGAGI in the germline V gene. With 4 bases removed from V and 3 bases from J, the gap between germline ends came to 4 bases. The CDR3 spells CASSLGYEQYF. DNA for the CDR3: TGTGCCAGCAGTTTAGGCTACGAGCAGTACTTC.

A single count supports this clone. The chain combines TRBV15 with TRBJ2-5; TRBD1 might be the D (6 bases). The CDR3 runs 15 residues. The germline CDR1 and CDR2 sequences are LNHNV and YYDKDF (reference sequence). V was trimmed by 0 bases and J by 7 bases, leaving 15 bases between them. The DNA for the CDR3 is TGTGCCACCAGCAGAGATCGCACAAGAGGGGGGACCCAGTACTTC. Its protein product is CATSRDRTRGGTQYF. Drawing the rest from reference TRBV15 and TRBJ2-5, the complete variable domain is DAMVIQNPRYQVTQFGKPVTLSCSQTLNHNVMYWYQQKSSQAPKLLFHYYDKDFNNEADTPDNFQSRRPNTSFCFLDIRSPGLGDTAMYLCATSRDRTRGGTQYFGPGTRLLVL.

This clone was observed a few times. The V gene is TRBV15, the J gene TRBJ2-2; 12 positions agree with TRBD2. Trimming removed 4 bases from V and 7 bases from J; junction bases left unmatched: 10. The germline gives CDR1 LNHNV, CDR2 YYDKDF (reference sequence). The CDR3 has 17 amino acids. CDR3: CATSTRASGRASGELFF. For the CDR3, the DNA is TGTGCCACCAGCACCAGGGCTAGCGGGAGGGCAAGCGGGGAGCTGTTTTTT.

V and J are TRBV7-9 and TRBJ1-5; no clear D. The V gene's germline CDR1 is SEHNR and CDR2 FQNEAQ (reference sequence). Trimming removed 5 bases from V and 3 bases from J, with 17 bases in between. The CDR3 sequence is 16 residues long. This chain's CDR3 is CASSLYGRGDNQPQHF. The CDR3 DNA sequence: TGTGCCAGCAGCCTCTACGGGCGCGGGGACAATCAGCCCCAGCATTTT.

The chain joins TRBV7-2 to TRBJ2-2, with D perhaps TRBD2 (5 bases). The germline V and J ends were trimmed by 5 bases and 0 bases, with 13 bases remaining between them. CDR3 length equals 16 residues. CDR1 and CDR2 from the germline V gene are SGHTA and FQGNSA. CDR3 bases: TGTGCCAGCAGCAGATCAGCGGTTACGAACACCGGGGAGCTGTTTTTT. Protein: CASSRSAVTNTGELFF.

V gene TRBV28 combines with J gene TRBJ1-5, with D maybe TRBD1 (5 bases). This CDR3 region has 15 residues. Trimming stripped 5 bases from V and 3 bases from J, with 14 bases between. The germline gives CDR1 MDHEN, CDR2 SYDVKM. The CDR3 here is CASSTSGGNNQPQHF. CDR3 in DNA: TGTGCCAGCAGTACCTCGGGGGGGAACAATCAGCCCCAGCATTTT.

The chain combines TRBV11-2 with TRBJ2-1, with a weak D call TRBD2 (6 bases). The CDR3 is 16 amino acids. Trimming stripped 5 bases from V and 0 bases from J, with 14 bases between. The germline V gene encodes CDR1 SGHAT and CDR2 FQNNGV. Here the CDR3 DNA reads TGTGCCAGCAGCCTCAGTCTCGGGAGCTCCTACAATGAGCAGTTCTTC. Translation: CASSLSLGSSYNEQFF. The whole variable domain, remainder taken from reference TRBV11-2 and TRBJ2-1, is EAGVAQSPRYKIIEKRQSVAFWCNPISGHATLYWYQQILGQGPKLLIQFQNNGVVDDSQLPKDRFSAERLKGVDSTLKIQPAKLEDSAVYLCASSLSLGSSYNEQFFGPGTRLTVL.

V gene TRBV18 combines with J gene TRBJ2-2; TRBD1 matches 9 bases. The CDR3 is 15 residues long. The V and J ends lost 6 bases and 7 bases, in that order; junction bases with no gene match: 9. CDR1 and CDR2 from the germline V gene are KGHSH and LQKENI. CDR3 sequence (DNA): TGTGCCAGCTCCATCACGGACAGGGGCGGCGGGGAGCTGTTTTTT. It yields the protein CASSITDRGGGELFF.